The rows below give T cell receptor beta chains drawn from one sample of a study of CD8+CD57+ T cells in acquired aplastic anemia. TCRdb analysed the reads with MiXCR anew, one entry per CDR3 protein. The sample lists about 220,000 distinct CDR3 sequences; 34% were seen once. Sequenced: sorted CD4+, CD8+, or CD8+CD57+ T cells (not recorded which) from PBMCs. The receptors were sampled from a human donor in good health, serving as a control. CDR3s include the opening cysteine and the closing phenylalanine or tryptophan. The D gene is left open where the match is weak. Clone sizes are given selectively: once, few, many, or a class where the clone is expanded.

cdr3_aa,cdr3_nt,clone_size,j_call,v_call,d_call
CASSPDATTSSPLHF,TGTGCCAGCAGCCCCGACGCAACTACGAGTTCACCCCTCCACTTT,.,TRBJ1-6,TRBV2,.
CANSQDPGTGGPQPQHF,TGCGCCAACAGCCAAGACCCTGGGACAGGGGGCCCTCAGCCCCAGCATTTT,.,TRBJ1-5,TRBV4-1,TRBD1
CASSQGANQPQHF,TGCGCCAGCAGCCAGGGAGCCAATCAGCCCCAGCATTTT,many,TRBJ1-5,TRBV5-1,.
CASSFGQIQETQYF,TGCGCCAGCAGCTTCGGACAGATCCAAGAGACCCAGTACTTC,many,TRBJ2-5,TRBV5-1,.
CASSARGLGNTIYF,TGTGCCAGCAGCGCAAGAGGACTCGGCAACACCATATATTTT,many,TRBJ1-3,TRBV9,.
CSARDIQRESYEQYF,TGCAGTGCTAGAGATATCCAGCGGGAGTCCTACGAGCAGTACTTC,many,TRBJ2-7,TRBV20-1,TRBD2
CASSRGRAYNEQFF,TGTGCCAGCAGTAGAGGGAGGGCGTACAATGAGCAGTTCTTC,many,TRBJ2-1,TRBV6-1,TRBD2
CASTPQETQYF,TGTGCCAGCACTCCCCAAGAGACCCAGTACTTC,many,TRBJ2-5,TRBV2,.
CATSERDTEAFF,TGTGCCACCAGTGAACGAGACACTGAAGCTTTCTTT,.,TRBJ1-1,TRBV24-1,.
CASSLVGLSTDTQYF,TGTGCCAGCAGCTTAGTTGGGTTAAGCACAGATACGCAGTATTTT,many,TRBJ2-3,TRBV7-2,.